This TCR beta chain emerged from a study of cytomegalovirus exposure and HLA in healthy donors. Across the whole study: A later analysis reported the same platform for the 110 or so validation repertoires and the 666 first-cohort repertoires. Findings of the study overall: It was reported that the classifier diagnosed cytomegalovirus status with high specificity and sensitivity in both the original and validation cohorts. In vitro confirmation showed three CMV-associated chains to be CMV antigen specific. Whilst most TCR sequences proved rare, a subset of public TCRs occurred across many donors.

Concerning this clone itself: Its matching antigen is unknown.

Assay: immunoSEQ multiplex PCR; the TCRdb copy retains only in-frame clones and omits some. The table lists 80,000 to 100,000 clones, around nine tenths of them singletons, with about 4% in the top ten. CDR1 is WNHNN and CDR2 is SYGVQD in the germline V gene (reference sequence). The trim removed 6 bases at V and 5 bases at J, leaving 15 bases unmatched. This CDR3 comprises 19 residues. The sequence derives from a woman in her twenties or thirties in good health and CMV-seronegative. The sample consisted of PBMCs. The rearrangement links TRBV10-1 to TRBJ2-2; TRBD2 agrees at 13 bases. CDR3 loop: CASSVGLAGTRSRTGELFF. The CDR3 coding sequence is TGCGCCAGCAGCGTGGGACTAGCGGGGACCAGGTCGCGGACCGGGGAGCTGTTTTTT.